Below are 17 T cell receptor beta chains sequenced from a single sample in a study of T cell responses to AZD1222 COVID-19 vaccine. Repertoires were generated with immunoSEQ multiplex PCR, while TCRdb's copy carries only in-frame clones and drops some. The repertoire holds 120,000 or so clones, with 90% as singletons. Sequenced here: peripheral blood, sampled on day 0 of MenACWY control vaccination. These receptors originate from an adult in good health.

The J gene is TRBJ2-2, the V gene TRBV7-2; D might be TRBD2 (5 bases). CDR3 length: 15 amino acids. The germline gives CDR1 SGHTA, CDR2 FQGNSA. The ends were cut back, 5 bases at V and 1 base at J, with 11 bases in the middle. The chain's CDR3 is CASSPPSMNTGELFF. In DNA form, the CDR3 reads TGTGCCAGCAGCCCGCCTAGCATGAACACCGGGGAGCTGTTTTTT.

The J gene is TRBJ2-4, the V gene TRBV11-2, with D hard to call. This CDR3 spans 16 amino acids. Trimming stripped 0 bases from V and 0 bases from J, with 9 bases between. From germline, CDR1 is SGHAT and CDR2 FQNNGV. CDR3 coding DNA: TGTGCCAGCAGCTTAGAACGGTCCATAGCCAAAAACATTCAGTACTTC. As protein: CASSLERSIAKNIQYF.

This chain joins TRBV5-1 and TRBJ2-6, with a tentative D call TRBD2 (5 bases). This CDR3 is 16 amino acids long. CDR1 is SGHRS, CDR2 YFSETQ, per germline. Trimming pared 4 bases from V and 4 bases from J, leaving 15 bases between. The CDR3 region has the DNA TGCGCCAGCAGCCCGGCCCCGGGGAAAGGGGCCAACGTCCTGACTTTC. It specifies CASSPAPGKGANVLTF.

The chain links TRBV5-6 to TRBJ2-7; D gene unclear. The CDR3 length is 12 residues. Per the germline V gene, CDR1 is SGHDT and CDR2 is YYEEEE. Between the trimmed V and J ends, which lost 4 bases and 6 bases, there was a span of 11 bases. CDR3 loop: CASSVSHGEQYF. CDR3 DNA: TGTGCCAGCAGCGTCTCTCATGGCGAGCAGTACTTC.

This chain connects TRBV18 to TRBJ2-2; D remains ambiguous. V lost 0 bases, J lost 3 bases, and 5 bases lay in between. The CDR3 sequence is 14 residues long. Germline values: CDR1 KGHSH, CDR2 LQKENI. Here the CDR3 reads CASSPPKDTGELFF. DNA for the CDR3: TGTGCCAGCTCACCACCAAAGGACACCGGGGAGCTGTTTTTT.

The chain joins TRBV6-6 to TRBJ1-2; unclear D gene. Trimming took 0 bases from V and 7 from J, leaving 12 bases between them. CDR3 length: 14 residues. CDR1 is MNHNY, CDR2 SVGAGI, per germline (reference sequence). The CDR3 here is CASSYSNSLIGYTF. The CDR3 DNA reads TGTGCCAGCAGTTACTCGAACAGCTTGATTGGCTACACCTTC.

In DNA, the CDR3 is TGCGCCAGCAGCCAGGTCCAGGGTTCCTACGAGCAGTACTTC. It translates to CASSQVQGSYEQYF. The genes are TRBV4-1 and TRBJ2-7; D is possibly TRBD1 (5 bases). V lost 3 bases and J lost 1, with 10 bases in between. The CDR3 totals 14 residues. CDR1 MGHRA and CDR2 YSYEKL come from the germline V gene.

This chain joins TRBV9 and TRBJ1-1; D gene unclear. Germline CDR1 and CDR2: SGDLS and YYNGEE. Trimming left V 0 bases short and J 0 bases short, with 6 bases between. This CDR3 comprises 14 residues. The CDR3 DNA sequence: TGTGCCAGCAGCGTAGGGGGAATGAACACTGAAGCTTTCTTT. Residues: CASSVGGMNTEAFF.

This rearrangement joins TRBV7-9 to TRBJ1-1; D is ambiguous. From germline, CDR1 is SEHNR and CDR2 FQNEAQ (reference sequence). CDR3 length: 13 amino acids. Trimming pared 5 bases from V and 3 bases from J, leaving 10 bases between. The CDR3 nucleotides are TGTGCCAGCAGCCTTGAACGGGACACTGAAGCTTTCTTT. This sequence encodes CASSLERDTEAFF.

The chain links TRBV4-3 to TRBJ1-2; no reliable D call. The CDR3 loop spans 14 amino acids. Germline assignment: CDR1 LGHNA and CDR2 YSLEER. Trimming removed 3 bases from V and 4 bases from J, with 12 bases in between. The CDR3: CASSQVLWGYGYTF. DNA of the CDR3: TGCGCCAGCAGCCAGGTTTTGTGGGGCTATGGCTACACCTTC.

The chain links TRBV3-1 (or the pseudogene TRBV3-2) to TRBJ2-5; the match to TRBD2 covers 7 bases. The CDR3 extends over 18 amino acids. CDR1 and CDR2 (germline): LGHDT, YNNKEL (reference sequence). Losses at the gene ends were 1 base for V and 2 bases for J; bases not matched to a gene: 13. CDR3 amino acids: CASSQVGGVLGRQETQYF. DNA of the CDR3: TGTGCCAGCAGCCAAGTTGGGGGGGTCCTAGGGCGACAAGAGACCCAGTACTTC.

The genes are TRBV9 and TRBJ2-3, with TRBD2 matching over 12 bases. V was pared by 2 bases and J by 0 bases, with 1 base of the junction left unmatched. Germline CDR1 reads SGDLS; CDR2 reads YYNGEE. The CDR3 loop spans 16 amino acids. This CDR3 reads CASSVGTSGSTDTQYF. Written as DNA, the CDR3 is TGTGCCAGCAGCGTGGGGACTAGCGGGAGCACAGATACGCAGTATTTT. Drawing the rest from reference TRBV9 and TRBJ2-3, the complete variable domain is DSGVTQTPKHLITATGQRVTLRCSPRSGDLSVYWYQQSLDQGLQFLIQYYNGEERAKGNILERFSAQQFPDLHSELNLSSLELGDSALYFCASSVGTSGSTDTQYFGPGTRLTVL.

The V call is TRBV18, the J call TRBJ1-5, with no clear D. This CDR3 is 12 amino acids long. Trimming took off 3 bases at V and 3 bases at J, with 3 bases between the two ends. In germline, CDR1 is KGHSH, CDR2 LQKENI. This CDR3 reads CASSPNNQPQHF. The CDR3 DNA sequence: TGTGCCAGCTCACCCAACAATCAGCCCCAGCATTTT.

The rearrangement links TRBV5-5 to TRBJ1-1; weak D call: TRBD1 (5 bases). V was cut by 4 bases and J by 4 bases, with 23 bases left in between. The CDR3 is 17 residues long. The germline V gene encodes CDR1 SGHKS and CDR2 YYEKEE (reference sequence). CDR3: CASSPTQRGQMGTEAFF. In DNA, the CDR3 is TGTGCCAGCAGCCCTACACAGAGGGGCCAAATGGGCACTGAAGCTTTCTTT.

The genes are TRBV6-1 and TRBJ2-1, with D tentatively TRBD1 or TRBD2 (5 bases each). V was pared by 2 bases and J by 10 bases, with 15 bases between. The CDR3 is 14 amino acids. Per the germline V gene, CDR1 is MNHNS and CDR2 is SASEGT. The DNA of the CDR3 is TGTGCCAGCAGTGAACGGTGGGGGTTCGGGGAGCAGTTCTTC. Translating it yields CASSERWGFGEQFF.

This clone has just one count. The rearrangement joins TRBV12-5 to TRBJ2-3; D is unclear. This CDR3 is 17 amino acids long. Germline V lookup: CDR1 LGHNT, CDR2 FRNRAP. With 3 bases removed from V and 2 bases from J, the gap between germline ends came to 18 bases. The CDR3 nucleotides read TGTGCTAGTGGTTTCTCTGCGACCGCACTACCCACAGATACGCAGTATTTT. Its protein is CASGFSATALPTDTQYF.

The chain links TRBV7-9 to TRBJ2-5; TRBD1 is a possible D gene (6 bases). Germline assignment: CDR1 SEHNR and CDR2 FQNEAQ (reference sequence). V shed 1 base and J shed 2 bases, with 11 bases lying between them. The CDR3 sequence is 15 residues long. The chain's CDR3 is CASSLDGQGQETQYF. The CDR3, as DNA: TGTGCCAGCAGCTTAGATGGGCAGGGGCAAGAGACCCAGTACTTC. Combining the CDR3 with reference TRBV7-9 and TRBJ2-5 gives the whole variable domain DTGVSQNPRHKITKRGQNVTFRCDPISEHNRLYWYRQTLGQGPEFLTYFQNEAQLEKSRLLSDRFSAERPKGSFSTLEIQRTEQGDSAMYLCASSLDGQGQETQYFGPGTRLLVL.